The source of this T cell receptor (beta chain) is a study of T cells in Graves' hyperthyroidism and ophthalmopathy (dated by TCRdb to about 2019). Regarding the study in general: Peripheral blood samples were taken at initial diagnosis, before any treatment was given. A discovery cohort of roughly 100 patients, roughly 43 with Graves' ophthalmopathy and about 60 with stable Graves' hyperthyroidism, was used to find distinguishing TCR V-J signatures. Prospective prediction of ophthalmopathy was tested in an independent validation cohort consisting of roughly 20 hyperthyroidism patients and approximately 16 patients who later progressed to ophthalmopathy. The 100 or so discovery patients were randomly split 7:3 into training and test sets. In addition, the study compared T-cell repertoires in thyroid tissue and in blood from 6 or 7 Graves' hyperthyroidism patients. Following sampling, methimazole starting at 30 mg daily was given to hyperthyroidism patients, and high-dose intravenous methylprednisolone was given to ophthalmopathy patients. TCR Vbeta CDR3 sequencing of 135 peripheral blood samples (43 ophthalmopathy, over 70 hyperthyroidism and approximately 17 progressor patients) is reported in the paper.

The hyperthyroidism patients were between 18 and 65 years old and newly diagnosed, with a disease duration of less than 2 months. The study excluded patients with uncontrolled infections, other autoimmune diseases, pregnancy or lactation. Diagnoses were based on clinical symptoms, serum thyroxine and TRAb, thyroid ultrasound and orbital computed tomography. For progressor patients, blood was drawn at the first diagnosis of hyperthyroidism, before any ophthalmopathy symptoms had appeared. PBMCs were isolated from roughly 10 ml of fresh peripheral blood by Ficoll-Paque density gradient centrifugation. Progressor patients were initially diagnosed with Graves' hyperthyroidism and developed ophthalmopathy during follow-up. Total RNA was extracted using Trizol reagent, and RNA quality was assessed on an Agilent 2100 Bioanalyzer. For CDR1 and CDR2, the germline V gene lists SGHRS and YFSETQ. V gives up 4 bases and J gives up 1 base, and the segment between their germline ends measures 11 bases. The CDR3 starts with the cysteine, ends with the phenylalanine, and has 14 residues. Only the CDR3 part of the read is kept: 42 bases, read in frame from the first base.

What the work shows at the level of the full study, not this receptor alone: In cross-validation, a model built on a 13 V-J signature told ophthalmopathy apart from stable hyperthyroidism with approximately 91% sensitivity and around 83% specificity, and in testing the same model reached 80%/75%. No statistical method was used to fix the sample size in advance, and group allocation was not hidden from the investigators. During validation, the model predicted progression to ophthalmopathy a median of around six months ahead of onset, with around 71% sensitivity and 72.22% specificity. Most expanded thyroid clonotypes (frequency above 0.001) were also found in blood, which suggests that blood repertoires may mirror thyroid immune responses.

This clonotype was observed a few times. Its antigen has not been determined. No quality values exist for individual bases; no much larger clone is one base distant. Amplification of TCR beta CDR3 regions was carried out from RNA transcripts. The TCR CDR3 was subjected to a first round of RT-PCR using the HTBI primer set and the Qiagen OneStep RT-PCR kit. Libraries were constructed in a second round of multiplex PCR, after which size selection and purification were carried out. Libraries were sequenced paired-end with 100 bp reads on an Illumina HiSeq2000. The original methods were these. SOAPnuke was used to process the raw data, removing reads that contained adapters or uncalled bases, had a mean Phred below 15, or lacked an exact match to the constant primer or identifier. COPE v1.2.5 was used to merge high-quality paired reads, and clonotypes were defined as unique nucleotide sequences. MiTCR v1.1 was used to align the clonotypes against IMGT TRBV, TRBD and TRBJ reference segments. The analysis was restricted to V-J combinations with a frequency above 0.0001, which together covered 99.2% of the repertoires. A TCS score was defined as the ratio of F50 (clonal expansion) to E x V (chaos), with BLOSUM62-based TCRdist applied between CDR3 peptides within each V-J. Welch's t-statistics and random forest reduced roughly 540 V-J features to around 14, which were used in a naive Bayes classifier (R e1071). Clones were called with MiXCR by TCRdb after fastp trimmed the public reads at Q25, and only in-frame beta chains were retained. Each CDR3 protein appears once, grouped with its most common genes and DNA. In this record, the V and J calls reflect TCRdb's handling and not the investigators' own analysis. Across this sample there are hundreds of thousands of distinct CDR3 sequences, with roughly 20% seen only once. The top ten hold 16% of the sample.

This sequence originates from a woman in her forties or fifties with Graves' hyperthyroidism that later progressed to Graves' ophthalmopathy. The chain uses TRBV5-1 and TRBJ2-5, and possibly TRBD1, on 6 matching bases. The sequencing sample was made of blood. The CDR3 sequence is CASSRTVVQETQYF. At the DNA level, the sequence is TGCGCCAGCAGCAGGACAGTAGTCCAAGAGACCCAGTACTTC.